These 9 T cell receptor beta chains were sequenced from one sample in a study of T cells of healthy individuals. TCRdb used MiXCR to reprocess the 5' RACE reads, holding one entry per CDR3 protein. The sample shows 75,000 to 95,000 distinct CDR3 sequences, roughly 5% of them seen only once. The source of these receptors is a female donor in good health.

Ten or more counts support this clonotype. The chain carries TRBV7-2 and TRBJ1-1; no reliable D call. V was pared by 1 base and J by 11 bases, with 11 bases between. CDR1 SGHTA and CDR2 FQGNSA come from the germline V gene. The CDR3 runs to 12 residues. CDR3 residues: CASSLDSAPAFF. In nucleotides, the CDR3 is TGTGCCAGCAGCTTAGATAGCGCGCCGGCTTTCTTT.

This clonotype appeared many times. DNA for the CDR3: TGTGCCATCAGTGAGGTAGTAGGACAGGGGCGCACTGAAGCTTTCTTT. This codes for CAISEVVGQGRTEAFF. V usage is TRBV10-3 and J usage is TRBJ1-1; 9 bases are a match to TRBD1. In germline, CDR1 is ENHRY, CDR2 SYGVKD. The V and J ends lost 2 bases and 4 bases, in that order; junction bases with no gene match: 8. The length of the CDR3 is 16 residues.

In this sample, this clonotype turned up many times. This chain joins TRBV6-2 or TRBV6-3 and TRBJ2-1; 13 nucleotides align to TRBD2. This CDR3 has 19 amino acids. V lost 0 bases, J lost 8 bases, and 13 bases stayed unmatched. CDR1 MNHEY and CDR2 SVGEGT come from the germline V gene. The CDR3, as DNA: TGTGCCAGCAGTTACTCGGTACTAGCGGGAGGGCCCCTTAGGCATGAGCAGTTCTTC. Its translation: CASSYSVLAGGPLRHEQFF.

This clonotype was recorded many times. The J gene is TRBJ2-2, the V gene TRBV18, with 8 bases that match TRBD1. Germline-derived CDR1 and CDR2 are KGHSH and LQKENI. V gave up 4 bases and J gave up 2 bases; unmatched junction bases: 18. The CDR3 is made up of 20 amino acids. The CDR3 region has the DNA TGTGCCAGCTCACTGACAGGGGCCAATCGACTTCCCTTAAACACCGGGGAGCTGTTTTTT. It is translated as CASSLTGANRLPLNTGELFF.

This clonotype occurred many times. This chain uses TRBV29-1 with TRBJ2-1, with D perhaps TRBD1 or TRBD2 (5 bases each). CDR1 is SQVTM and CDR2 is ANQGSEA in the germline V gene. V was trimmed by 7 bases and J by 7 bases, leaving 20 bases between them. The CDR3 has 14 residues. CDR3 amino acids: CSAEGLLGGNEQFF. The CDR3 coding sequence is TGCAGCGCCGAGGGGCTACTTGGGGGTAATGAGCAGTTCTTC.

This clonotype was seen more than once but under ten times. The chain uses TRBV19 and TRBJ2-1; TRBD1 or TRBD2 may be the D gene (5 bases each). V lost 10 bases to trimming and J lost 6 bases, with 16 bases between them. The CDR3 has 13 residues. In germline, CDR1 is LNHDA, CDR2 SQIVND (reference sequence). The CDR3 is CAISNGAFNEQFF. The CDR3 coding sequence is TGTGCCATTTCGAACGGGGCCTTCAATGAGCAGTTCTTC.

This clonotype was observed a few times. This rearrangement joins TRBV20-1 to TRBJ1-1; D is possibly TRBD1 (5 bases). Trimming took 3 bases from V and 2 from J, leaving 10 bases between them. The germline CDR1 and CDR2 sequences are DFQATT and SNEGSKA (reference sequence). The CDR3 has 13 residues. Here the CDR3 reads CSARGRNNTEAFF. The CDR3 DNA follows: TGCAGTGCTAGGGGACGGAACAACACTGAAGCTTTCTTT.

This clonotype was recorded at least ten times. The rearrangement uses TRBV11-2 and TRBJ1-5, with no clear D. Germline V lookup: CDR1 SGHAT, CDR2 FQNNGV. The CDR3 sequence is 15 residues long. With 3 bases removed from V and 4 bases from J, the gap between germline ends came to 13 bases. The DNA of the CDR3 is TGTGCCAGCAGCTTGGACGGTCCACCAAATCAGCCCCAGCATTTT. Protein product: CASSLDGPPNQPQHF.

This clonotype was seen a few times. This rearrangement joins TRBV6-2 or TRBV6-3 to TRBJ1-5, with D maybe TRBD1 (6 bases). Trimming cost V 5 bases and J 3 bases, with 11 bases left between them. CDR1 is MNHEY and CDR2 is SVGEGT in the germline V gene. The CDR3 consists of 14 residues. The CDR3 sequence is CASSPQGFNQPQHF. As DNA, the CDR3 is TGTGCCAGCAGTCCCCAGGGGTTCAATCAGCCCCAGCATTTT.